The entry that follows covers one T cell receptor (beta chain) sequence. This clonotype showed up just a few times. Its binding antigen is unknown. Base qualities were left out, and no much larger clone turns up one base away. The sample is drawn from a study of T-cell memory formation after mild COVID-19 (dated by TCRdb to the early 2020s). In the study overall: TCR sequence clusters from the two donors were found to be largely donor specific. The cohort comprised two young, previously healthy adult volunteers, one female and one male. Longitudinal TCRalpha and TCRbeta repertoire sequencing tracked T-cell clones expanding and contracting after mild COVID-19 in a couple of donors.

As encoded in the germline V gene, CDR1 is SGHTA while CDR2 is FQGTGA. Inclusive of the bounding cysteine and phenylalanine, the CDR3 is 14 residues long. Only the CDR3 DNA is retained, 42 bases long and in frame from the first base. Relative to germline, V is missing 4 bases and J is missing 8 bases, with 8 bases of the junction outside any gene match. The paper as a whole reports these results and caveats: Some responding clones were detected in pre-infection memory, suggesting pre-existing cross-reactive memory T cells joined the SARS-CoV-2 response. Clones contracting from day 15 to 85 had balanced CD4/CD8 phenotypes, while a second wave expanding from day 15 to 37 was biased towards CD4+. Whether the second-wave clones peaking on day 37 were SARS-CoV-2 specific was not confirmed. Contracting CD4+ clones were located mainly in the CM and EM memory subsets, whereas CD8+ clones were found to be enriched in EMRA. The study included only a couple of mild cases, and larger cohorts that include severe cases with pre-infection samples were judged to be necessary.

Sequenced on an Illumina NovaSeq 6000. cDNA libraries for TCRalpha and TCRbeta were prepared by 5'RACE using constant-segment primers, with sample barcodes and unique molecular identifiers added. Trizol reagent was used to extract RNA from every sample. Library amplification was performed in two PCR steps, and a second sample barcode and Illumina TruSeq adapters were introduced in the second step. The libraries were sequenced on an Illumina NovaSeq using 2 x 150 bp paired-end reads. In the source study's methods: With migec v1.2.7, reads were demultiplexed and then collapsed into UMI-guided consensus sequences. Using mixcr v2.1.11, UMI consensuses were aligned to TRA and TRB V and J templates and then assembled into clonotypes. Expanded or contracted clonotypes were those called significant by both edgeR and NoisET, with noise models trained on biological replicates. For edgeR calls, a false discovery rate-adjusted p below 0.01 and a log2 fold-change threshold of 1 were applied. As an exploratory analysis of dynamics, max-normalized trajectories of the 1000 most abundant clonotypes were examined with PCA combined with hierarchical clustering. Each responding clone was given a CD4 or CD8 phenotype based on the CD4+ and CD8+ repertoires, which had been sequenced separately. TCRdb reprocessing: public reads trimmed at Q25 with fastp, clones called with MiXCR, in-frame beta chains kept. Rows are unified per CDR3 protein, each entry keeping the most common DNA and genes. These V and J calls are TCRdb output, not the study's own analysis. In this sample the table shows 190,000 or so distinct CDR3 sequences, over 20% of which occur a single time. 20% to 25% of the sample goes to the ten largest clones.

Ficoll-Paque density gradient centrifugation was the method used to isolate PBMCs. The TCR sequence derives from an adult woman who had mild COVID-19 (a few samples of this study predate the infection). The sample titles of this study are shuffled in the database, so cell type and time point are left out; the donor was told from shared clones. Material: PBMCs or a T cell subset sorted from them (not recorded which). The rearrangement joined TRBV7-3 to TRBJ2-1; a stretch of 7 junction bases matches TRBD1. The CDR3 protein is CASSSGQLGDEQFF. At the DNA level, the sequence is TGTGCCAGCAGCTCGGGACAGCTAGGGGATGAGCAGTTCTTC.